The clone carrying this T cell receptor beta chain was detected only a few times. Its antigen is as yet unknown. Isolated RNA was reverse transcribed into cDNA used as the sequencing template. TCRdb's table, derived via immunoSEQ multiplex PCR, lists solely in-frame clones and lacks some. The table lists about 120,000 clones, about 49% of them singletons. The record originates from a study of CD8+ T cells in alopecia areata. The wider study: Twice daily, treated patients received 5 to 10 mg of oral tofacitinib. People stayed on tofacitinib for 6 to 18 months, then stopped the drug for 6 months. Study results and limitations: More clonal than normal scalp was lesional scalp, particularly alopecia totalis/universalis.

Sorting from PBMCs produced CD4+ and CD8+ T cells. CDR3 size: 14 residues. V lost 5 bases to trimming and J lost 5 bases, with 13 bases between them. Germline-derived CDR1 and CDR2 are LNHNV and YYDKDF (reference sequence). The J gene is TRBJ1-5, the V gene TRBV15; a possible D gene is TRBD1 (5 bases). This receptor was taken from a human donor with alopecia areata. Sequencing used CD8+ T cells sorted from blood, obtained at week 0. This CDR3 is CATSSGQGYQPQHF. CDR3 in DNA: TGTGCCACCAGCTCAGGTCAGGGTTATCAGCCCCAGCATTTT.